Described below is a single TCR beta chain sequence and its context. Antigen unknown. The data belong to a study of T cell repertoires in cytomegalovirus infection. Study-level background: CMV epitopes that were recently identified and HLA-C-restricted were used alongside well-studied HLA-B-restricted ones. Indications came from public TCR beta signatures; they pointed to CMV infection and to a matching HLA type.

Germline V gene sequence: CDR1 DFQATT, CDR2 SNEGSKA (reference sequence). This CDR3 has 17 residues. Deletions cut 2 bases from V and 8 bases from J, with 22 bases between. In TCRdb, the reads were re-called with MiXCR into one record per CDR3 protein. The sample contains about 220,000 distinct CDR3 sequences, 35% to 40% of which appear only once. The study's findings and limits: Identification of carriers of CMV plus the relevant HLA was performed using cumulative public TCR beta family frequency. The ex vivo response showed dominance by HLA-C-restricted CMV-specific TCR beta clonotypes.

J is TRBJ1-6 and V is TRBV20-1, with D possibly matching TRBD1 (6 bases). The TCR comes from a human donor in good health (CMV status not recorded). Some clones in this sample may be carry-over from other donors' samples. Sequenced material: CD8+ T cells from cultured PBMCs, taken from culture after CMV antigen stimulation. CDR3 in amino acids: CSARPPSVGAGDSPLHF. CDR3 nucleotide sequence: TGCAGTGCTAGACCTCCCTCAGTGGGGGCCGGAGATTCACCCCTCCACTTT.